A selection of T cell receptor beta chains follows, all from one sample in a study of T cell repertoires in ileal Crohn's disease. TCRdb keeps only in-frame clones here, not all; method: immunoSEQ multiplex PCR. This repertoire shows approximately 3,000 clones, 55% to 75% found once; its top ten account for roughly 27%. The sequenced sample was ileal tissue. The receptors shown here come from an adult with Crohn's disease. Both conserved end residues are part of each CDR3. Each record gives: J gene, clone size, D gene, V gene, CDR3 protein, CDR3 DNA. The D gene is left open where the match is weak. The size field is filled for only some rows; it gives once, few, many or a size class.

J: TRBJ1-1; size: few; D: .; V: TRBV9; CDR3: CASSVVGGFTEAFF; DNA: TGTGCCAGCAGCGTAGTAGGGGGGTTCACTGAAGCTTTCTTT
J: TRBJ2-1; size: .; D: .; V: TRBV29-1; CDR3: CSVLIVNEQFF; DNA: TGCAGCGTTCTAATAGTGAATGAGCAGTTCTTC
J: TRBJ1-4; size: .; D: .; V: TRBV13; CDR3: CASSPSTGVVEKLFF; DNA: TGTGCCAGCAGCCCCTCGACGGGGGTTGTTGAAAAACTGTTTTTT
J: TRBJ1-4; size: .; D: .; V: TRBV16; CDR3: CASRLSSTNEKLFF; DNA: TGTGCCAGCAGACTATCTTCAACTAATGAAAAACTGTTTTTT
J: TRBJ2-7; size: .; D: TRBD1; V: TRBV28; CDR3: CASSPHRTGKNYEQYF; DNA: TGTGCCAGCAGTCCCCATCGGACAGGGAAGAACTACGAGCAGTACTTC
J: TRBJ1-5; size: .; D: .; V: TRBV30; CDR3: CAWSVEGNPNQPQHF; DNA: TGTGCCTGGAGTGTAGAGGGGAATCCCAATCAGCCCCAGCATTTT
J: TRBJ1-4; size: few; D: .; V: TRBV18; CDR3: CASSLATQRNEKLFF; DNA: TGTGCCAGCTCACTTGCCACACAACGGAATGAAAAACTGTTTTTT
J: TRBJ2-1; size: few; D: TRBD2; V: TRBV7-9; CDR3: CASSHTSGVYNEQFF; DNA: TGTGCCAGCAGCCATACTAGCGGGGTCTACAATGAGCAGTTCTTC
J: TRBJ2-2; size: .; D: TRBD1; V: TRBV7-8; CDR3: CASKGQGGTGELFF; DNA: TGTGCCAGCAAAGGACAGGGGGGGACCGGGGAGCTGTTTTTT
J: TRBJ1-2; size: .; D: .; V: TRBV27; CDR3: CASSISRVNYGYTF; DNA: TGTGCCAGCAGTATCAGTCGGGTGAACTATGGCTACACCTTC
J: TRBJ1-5; size: medium-sized; D: .; V: TRBV27; CDR3: CASGEQGYSNQPQHF; DNA: TGTGCCAGCGGCGAACAGGGCTATAGCAATCAGCCCCAGCATTTT
J: TRBJ1-1; size: .; D: .; V: TRBV2; CDR3: CASRGEGRAEAFF; DNA: TGTGCCAGCAGGGGGGAGGGGAGGGCTGAAGCTTTCTTT
J: TRBJ2-3; size: .; D: TRBD2; V: TRBV4-2; CDR3: CASSQEGREVLTDTQYF; DNA: TGTGCCAGCAGCCAAGAAGGGCGGGAGGTACTCACAGATACGCAGTATTTT
J: TRBJ2-7; size: .; D: .; V: TRBV5-1; CDR3: CASSLSFSSYEQYF; DNA: TGCGCCAGCAGCTTAAGTTTCAGCTCCTACGAGCAGTACTTC
J: TRBJ2-1; size: .; D: TRBD2; V: TRBV11-1; CDR3: CASSYPTSGGGNEQFF; DNA: TGTGCCAGCAGCTACCCCACTAGCGGAGGGGGTAATGAGCAGTTCTTC
J: TRBJ2-5; size: .; D: TRBD1; V: TRBV29-1; CDR3: CTYLSPGQGIRETQYF; DNA: TGCACCTACCTAAGTCCAGGACAGGGTATCCGAGAGACCCAGTACTTC
J: TRBJ2-2; size: .; D: .; V: TRBV2; CDR3: CASSGLSNTGELFF; DNA: TGTGCCAGCAGCGGACTATCGAACACCGGGGAGCTGTTTTTT
J: TRBJ1-2; size: once; D: .; V: TRBV6-4; CDR3: CASSDNSDYGYTF; DNA: TGTGCCAGCAGTGACAACAGCGACTATGGCTACACCTTC
J: TRBJ1-1; size: .; D: TRBD1; V: TRBV19; CDR3: CASRIQGDFAEAFF; DNA: TGTGCCAGTAGGATACAGGGGGATTTTGCTGAAGCTTTCTTT
J: TRBJ2-2; size: .; D: .; V: TRBV19; CDR3: CASSILTSTGELFF; DNA: TGTGCCAGTAGTATCCTCACCTCCACCGGGGAGCTGTTTTTT
J: TRBJ2-3; size: .; D: .; V: TRBV5-1; CDR3: CASSLGGASTDTQYF; DNA: TGCGCCAGCAGCTTGGGAGGGGCCAGCACAGATACGCAGTATTTT
J: TRBJ2-1; size: .; D: TRBD1; V: TRBV5-4; CDR3: CASSLQQGVFGEQFF; DNA: TGTGCCAGCAGCTTGCAGCAGGGGGTGTTTGGTGAGCAGTTCTTC
J: TRBJ2-7; size: .; D: .; V: TRBV6-1; CDR3: CASSPQGRPYEQYF; DNA: TGTGCCAGCAGCCCCCAGGGCCGCCCCTACGAGCAGTACTTC
J: TRBJ1-2; size: medium-sized; D: .; V: TRBV9; CDR3: CASSVSESPMGYGYTF; DNA: TGTGCCAGCAGCGTCTCCGAAAGTCCAATGGGTTATGGCTACACCTTC
J: TRBJ1-3; size: .; D: .; V: TRBV11-2; CDR3: CASSLLNSGNTIYF; DNA: TGTGCCAGCAGCCTACTTAACTCTGGAAACACCATATATTTT
J: TRBJ1-1; size: few; D: .; V: TRBV19; CDR3: CASSIKGDTEAFF; DNA: TGTGCCAGTAGTATTAAGGGGGACACTGAAGCTTTCTTT
J: TRBJ1-2; size: .; D: TRBD1; V: TRBV7-8; CDR3: CASSPDRFYGYTF; DNA: TGTGCCAGCAGCCCGGACAGGTTCTATGGCTACACCTTC
J: TRBJ2-5; size: .; D: .; V: TRBV2; CDR3: CASSEWVAQGSQYF; DNA: TGTGCCAGCAGTGAATGGGTAGCACAGGGATCCCAGTACTTC
J: TRBJ1-2; size: .; D: .; V: TRBV5-5; CDR3: CASSLEGLPNYGYTF; DNA: TGTGCCAGCAGCTTGGAGGGCCTACCTAACTATGGCTACACCTTC
J: TRBJ2-1; size: .; D: .; V: TRBV7-3; CDR3: CASSLTSAFYDEQFF; DNA: TGTGCCAGCAGCTTAACTAGCGCCTTCTATGATGAGCAGTTCTTC
J: TRBJ2-5; size: .; D: .; V: TRBV29-1; CDR3: CSVDETQYF; DNA: TGCAGCGTTGATGAGACCCAGTACTTC
J: TRBJ2-1; size: .; D: .; V: TRBV9; CDR3: CASSTGGGEGYEQFF; DNA: TGTGCCAGCAGCACCGGGGGCGGGGAAGGGTATGAGCAGTTCTTC
J: TRBJ1-5; size: .; D: .; V: TRBV27; CDR3: CASSLTRVGNQPQHF; DNA: TGTGCCAGCAGTTTAACGAGGGTAGGGAATCAGCCCCAGCATTTT
J: TRBJ2-7; size: .; D: TRBD1; V: TRBV15; CDR3: CATSRFSGQDYEQYF; DNA: TGTGCCACCAGCAGATTCTCGGGACAGGATTACGAGCAGTACTTC
J: TRBJ2-1; size: once; D: .; V: TRBV6-6; CDR3: CASSPPNEQFF; DNA: TGTGCCAGCAGCCCGCCCAATGAGCAGTTCTTC
J: TRBJ1-1; size: medium-sized; D: .; V: TRBV7-9; CDR3: CASSPVFGTEAFF; DNA: TGTGCCAGCAGCCCCGTGTTCGGCACTGAAGCTTTCTTT
J: TRBJ2-2; size: .; D: TRBD1; V: TRBV19; CDR3: CASRRDSYTGELFF; DNA: TGTGCCAGTAGACGGGACAGCTACACCGGGGAGCTGTTTTTT
J: TRBJ1-6; size: large; D: TRBD1; V: TRBV4-3; CDR3: CASSRSGGSYNSPLHF; DNA: TGCGCCAGCAGCCGCTCAGGGGGGTCCTATAATTCACCCCTCCACTTT
J: TRBJ2-1; size: .; D: TRBD2; V: TRBV27; CDR3: CASSYFRLAGMNEQFF; DNA: TGTGCCAGCAGTTACTTTCGTCTAGCGGGCATGAATGAGCAGTTCTTC
J: TRBJ2-2; size: few; D: TRBD2; V: TRBV6-4; CDR3: CASSSGSTGELFF; DNA: TGTGCCAGCAGTAGCGGGAGCACCGGGGAGCTGTTTTTT
J: TRBJ2-1; size: .; D: .; V: TRBV6-5; CDR3: CASRPYTSSYNEQFF; DNA: TGTGCCAGCAGACCCTACACTAGCTCCTACAATGAGCAGTTCTTC
J: TRBJ1-2; size: .; D: .; V: TRBV6-1; CDR3: CASSEGAGGGYTF; DNA: TGTGCCAGCAGTGAAGGGGCAGGCGGTGGCTACACCTTC
J: TRBJ2-3; size: few; D: TRBD2; V: TRBV30; CDR3: CAWSAGTTTDTQYF; DNA: TGTGCCTGGAGTGCAGGGACTACCACAGATACGCAGTATTTT
J: TRBJ2-1; size: .; D: TRBD1; V: TRBV7-2; CDR3: CASSLQTGGGNEQFF; DNA: TGTGCCAGCAGCTTACAGACAGGGGGTGGCAATGAGCAGTTCTTC
J: TRBJ1-1; size: .; D: .; V: TRBV28; CDR3: CASIQDGGSGAEAFF; DNA: TGTGCCAGCATTCAGGACGGGGGTTCGGGCGCTGAAGCTTTCTTT
J: TRBJ1-2; size: few; D: .; V: TRBV11-3; CDR3: CASIYDGAGAGGYTF; DNA: TGTGCCAGCATCTACGACGGGGCAGGGGCGGGTGGCTACACCTTC
J: TRBJ2-1; size: .; D: .; V: TRBV15; CDR3: CATSFSGWSEQFF; DNA: TGTGCCACCAGCTTCTCAGGGTGGAGTGAGCAGTTCTTC
J: TRBJ1-2; size: once; D: .; V: TRBV4-2; CDR3: CASSQDSRDYTF; DNA: TGTGCCAGCAGCCAAGATAGCAGGGACTACACCTTC
J: TRBJ1-1; size: once; D: .; V: TRBV28; CDR3: CASSESGRTEAFF; DNA: TGCGCCAGCAGTGAGTCGGGCAGGACTGAAGCTTTCTTT
J: TRBJ2-1; size: .; D: .; V: TRBV6-1; CDR3: CASKEPGLANNEQFF; DNA: TGTGCCAGCAAAGAACCCGGTCTAGCAAACAATGAGCAGTTCTTC
J: TRBJ2-1; size: .; D: .; V: TRBV25-1; CDR3: CASSLPYPGLGRVHEQFF; DNA: TGTGCCAGCAGTTTACCATACCCGGGCCTAGGCCGGGTCCATGAGCAGTTCTTC
J: TRBJ1-1; size: few; D: .; V: TRBV4-3; CDR3: CASSQGIQAVNTEAFF; DNA: TGCGCCAGCAGCCAAGGAATACAGGCGGTAAACACTGAAGCTTTCTTT
J: TRBJ2-3; size: .; D: .; V: TRBV30; CDR3: CAWSNNGALTDTQYF; DNA: TGTGCCTGGAGTAACAACGGAGCCCTAACAGATACGCAGTATTTT
J: TRBJ2-1; size: .; D: TRBD2; V: TRBV11-3; CDR3: CASSLQGLASNEQFF; DNA: TGTGCCAGCAGCCTTCAGGGACTAGCTTCCAATGAGCAGTTCTTC